This T cell receptor (beta chain) was recorded in a study of T-cell memory formation after mild COVID-19. TCRdb passed the 5' RACE reads through MiXCR, listing each CDR3 protein once. The data contain some 350,000 distinct CDR3 sequences, over 10% of them singletons. V was clipped by 1 base and J by 1 base, with 2 bases between them. CDR3 length equals 13 residues. Looked up from germline, CDR1 is SEHNR and CDR2 is FQNEAQ (reference sequence). Points from the study as a whole: The CD4+ clones that contracted clustered mainly within CM and EM, and the CD8+ clones concentrated in EMRA. Cross-reactive memory apparently joined, as some responding clones appeared in pre-infection memory.

At least ten counts were recorded for this clonotype. The antigen remains unidentified. The sequence was collected from a man aged 18 to 30 who had mild COVID-19 (a few samples of this study predate the infection). Cell type and time point are not known. The chain has TRBV7-9 and TRBJ1-5; no clear D. The sample consisted of PBMCs or a T cell subset sorted from them (not recorded which). CDR3 region: CASSLESNQPQHF. CDR3 nucleotides: TGTGCCAGCAGCTTAGAAAGCAATCAGCCCCAGCATTTT.